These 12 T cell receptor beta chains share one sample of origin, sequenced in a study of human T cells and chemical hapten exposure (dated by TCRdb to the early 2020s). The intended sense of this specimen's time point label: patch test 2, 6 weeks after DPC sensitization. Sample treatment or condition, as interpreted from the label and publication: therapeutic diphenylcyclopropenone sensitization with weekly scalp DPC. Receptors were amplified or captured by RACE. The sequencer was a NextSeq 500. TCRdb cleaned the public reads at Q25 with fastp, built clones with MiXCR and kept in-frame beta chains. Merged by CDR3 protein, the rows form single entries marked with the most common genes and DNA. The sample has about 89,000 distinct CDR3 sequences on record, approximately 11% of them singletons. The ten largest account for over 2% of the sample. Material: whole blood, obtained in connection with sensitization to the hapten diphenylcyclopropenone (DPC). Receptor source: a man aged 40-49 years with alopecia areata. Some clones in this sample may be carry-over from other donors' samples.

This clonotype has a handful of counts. The CDR3 is CASSSGGAYNEQFF. CDR3 coding DNA: TGTGCCAGCAGTTCGGGGGGGGCCTACAATGAGCAGTTCTTC. The V and J genes are TRBV6-5 and TRBJ2-1; 8 nucleotides agree with TRBD2. The CDR3 has 14 amino acids. Germline-derived CDR1 and CDR2 are MNHEY and SVGAGI. V was clipped by 4 bases and J by 2 bases; unmatched bases: 1.

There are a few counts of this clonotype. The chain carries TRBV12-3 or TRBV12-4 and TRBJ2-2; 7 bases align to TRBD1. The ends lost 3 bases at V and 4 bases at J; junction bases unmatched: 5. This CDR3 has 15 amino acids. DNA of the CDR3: TGTGCCAGCAGTTTTCTAGGGGGCATCACCGGGGAGCTGTTTTTT. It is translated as CASSFLGGITGELFF.

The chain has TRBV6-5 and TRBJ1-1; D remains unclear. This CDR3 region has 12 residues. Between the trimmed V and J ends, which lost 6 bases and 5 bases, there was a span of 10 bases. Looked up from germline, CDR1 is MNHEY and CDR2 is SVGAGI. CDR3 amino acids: CASSRPTTEAFF. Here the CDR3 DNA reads TGTGCCAGCAGCCGCCCAACGACTGAAGCTTTCTTT.

This CDR3 reads CASREGKLYEQYF. In DNA form, the CDR3 reads TGTGCCAGCAGGGAGGGAAAGTTGTACGAGCAGTACTTC. The rearrangement uses TRBV6-6 and TRBJ2-7, with a tentative D call TRBD2 (6 bases). This CDR3 spans 13 amino acids. Between the trimmed V and J ends, which lost 6 bases and 4 bases, there was a span of 13 bases. Germline CDR1 reads MNHNY; CDR2 reads SVGAGI (reference sequence).

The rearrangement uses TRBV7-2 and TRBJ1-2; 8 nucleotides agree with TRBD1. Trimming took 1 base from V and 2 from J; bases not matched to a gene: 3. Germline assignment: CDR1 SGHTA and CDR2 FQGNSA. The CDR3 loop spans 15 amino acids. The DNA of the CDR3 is TGTGCCAGCAGCTTAGGACAGGGGTGGAACTATGGCTACACCTTC. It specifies CASSLGQGWNYGYTF.

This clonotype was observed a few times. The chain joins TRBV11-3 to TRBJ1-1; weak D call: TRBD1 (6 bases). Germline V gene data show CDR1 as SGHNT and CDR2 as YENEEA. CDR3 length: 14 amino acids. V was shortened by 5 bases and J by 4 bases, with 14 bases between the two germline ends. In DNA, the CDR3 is TGTGCCAGCAGCCCTGGGGGGCCTGGCACTGAAGCTTTCTTT. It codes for CASSPGGPGTEAFF.

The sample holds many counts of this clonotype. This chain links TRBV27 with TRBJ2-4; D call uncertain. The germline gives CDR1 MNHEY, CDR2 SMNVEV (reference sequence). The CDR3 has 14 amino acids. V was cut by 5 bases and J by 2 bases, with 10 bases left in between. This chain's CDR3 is CASSPEGSKNIQYF. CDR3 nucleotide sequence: TGTGCCAGCAGTCCTGAAGGTTCCAAAAACATTCAGTACTTC.

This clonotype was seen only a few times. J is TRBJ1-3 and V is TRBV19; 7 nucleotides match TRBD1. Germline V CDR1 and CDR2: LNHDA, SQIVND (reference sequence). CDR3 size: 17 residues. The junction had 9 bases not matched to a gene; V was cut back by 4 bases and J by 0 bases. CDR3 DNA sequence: TGTGCCAGTAGTACGACTTCGACAGGGCTCTCTGGAAACACCATATATTTT. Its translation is CASSTTSTGLSGNTIYF.

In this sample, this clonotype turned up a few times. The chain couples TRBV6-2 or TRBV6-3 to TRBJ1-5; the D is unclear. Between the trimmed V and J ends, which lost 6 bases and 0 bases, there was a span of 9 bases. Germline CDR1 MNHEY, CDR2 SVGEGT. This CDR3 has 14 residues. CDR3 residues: CASSRMYSNQPQHF. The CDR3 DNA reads TGTGCCAGCAGCCGGATGTATAGCAATCAGCCCCAGCATTTT.

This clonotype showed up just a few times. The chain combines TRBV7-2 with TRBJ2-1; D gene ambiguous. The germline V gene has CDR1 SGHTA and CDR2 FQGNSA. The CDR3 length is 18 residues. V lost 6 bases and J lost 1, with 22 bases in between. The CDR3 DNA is TGTGCCAGCAGAACCCCCGAGAGATCGGTCGTTTCCTACAATGAGCAGTTCTTC. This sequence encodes CASRTPERSVVSYNEQFF.

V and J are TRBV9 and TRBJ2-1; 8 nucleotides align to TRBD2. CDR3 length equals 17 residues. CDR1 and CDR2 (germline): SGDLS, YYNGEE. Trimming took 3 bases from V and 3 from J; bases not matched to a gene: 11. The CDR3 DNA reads TGTGCCAGCAGCGCATCATTAGCGGGGATCCTCTACAATGAGCAGTTCTTC. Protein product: CASSASLAGILYNEQFF.

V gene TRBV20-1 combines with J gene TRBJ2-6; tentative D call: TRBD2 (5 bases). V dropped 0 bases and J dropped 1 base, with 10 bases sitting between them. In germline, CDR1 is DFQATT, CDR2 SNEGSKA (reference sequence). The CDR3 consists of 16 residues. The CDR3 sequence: CSARDLGSSGANVLTF. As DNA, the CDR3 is TGCAGTGCTAGAGATCTAGGGAGTTCTGGGGCCAACGTCCTGACTTTC.